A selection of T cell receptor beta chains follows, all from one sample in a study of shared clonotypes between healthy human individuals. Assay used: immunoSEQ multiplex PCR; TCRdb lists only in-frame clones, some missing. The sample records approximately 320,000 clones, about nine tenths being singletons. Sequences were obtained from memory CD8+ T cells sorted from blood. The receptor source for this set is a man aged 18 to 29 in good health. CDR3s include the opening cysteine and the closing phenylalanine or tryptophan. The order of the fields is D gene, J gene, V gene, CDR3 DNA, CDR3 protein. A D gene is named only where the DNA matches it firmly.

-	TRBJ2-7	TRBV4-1	TGCGCCAGCAGCCCTAGAACGGGGAACTACGAGCAGTACTTC	CASSPRTGNYEQYF
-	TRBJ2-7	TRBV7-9	TGTGCCAGCAGCCCCGGACACCTCTACGAGCAGTACTTC	CASSPGHLYEQYF
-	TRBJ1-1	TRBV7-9	TGTGCCAGCAGCTCGATCCCTGAAGCTTTCTTT	CASSSIPEAFF
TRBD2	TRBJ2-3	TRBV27	TGTGCCAGCAGTCTCTGGGCTAGCGGGAGTTCAGATACGCAGTATTTT	CASSLWASGSSDTQYF
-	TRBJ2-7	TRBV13	TGTGCCAGCAGCTCCGATGGTGGCCCCTACGAGCAGTACTTC	CASSSDGGPYEQYF
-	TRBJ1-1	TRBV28	TGTGCCAGCAGTTCCCTCGGTAACACTGAAGCTTTCTTT	CASSSLGNTEAFF
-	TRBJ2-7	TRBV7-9	TGTGCCAGCAGCTGGGGTGGCCCCTACGAGCAGTACTTC	CASSWGGPYEQYF
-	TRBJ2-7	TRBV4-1	TGCGCCAGCAGCCACCTTAGCGGCTACGAGCAGTACTTC	CASSHLSGYEQYF
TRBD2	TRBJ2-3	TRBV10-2	TGCGCCAGCAGTGAACTAGCGGGGGGGATAGATACGCAGTATTTT	CASSELAGGIDTQYF
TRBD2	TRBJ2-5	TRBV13	TGTGCCAGCAGCCGACTAGCGGGGGGGCAGGAGACCCAGTACTTC	CASSRLAGGQETQYF
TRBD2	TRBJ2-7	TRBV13	TGTGCCAGCACCCGGGGGGAGCAGGACGAGCAGTACTTC	CASTRGEQDEQYF
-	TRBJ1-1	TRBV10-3	TGTGCCATCAGTTCTGCCGTGGGCACCGGGGCTTTAAACACTGAAGCTTTCTTT	CAISSAVGTGALNTEAFF
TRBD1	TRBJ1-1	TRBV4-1	TGCGCCAGCAGCTTGACAGGGCTGAACACTGAAGCTTTCTTT	CASSLTGLNTEAFF
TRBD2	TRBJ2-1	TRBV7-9	TGTGCCAGCAGCTATGGGCTAGCGGGAACTTATGAGCAGTTCTTC	CASSYGLAGTYEQFF
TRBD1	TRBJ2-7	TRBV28	TGTGCCAGTTCAGGGGGCCACGAGCAGTACTTC	CASSGGHEQYF